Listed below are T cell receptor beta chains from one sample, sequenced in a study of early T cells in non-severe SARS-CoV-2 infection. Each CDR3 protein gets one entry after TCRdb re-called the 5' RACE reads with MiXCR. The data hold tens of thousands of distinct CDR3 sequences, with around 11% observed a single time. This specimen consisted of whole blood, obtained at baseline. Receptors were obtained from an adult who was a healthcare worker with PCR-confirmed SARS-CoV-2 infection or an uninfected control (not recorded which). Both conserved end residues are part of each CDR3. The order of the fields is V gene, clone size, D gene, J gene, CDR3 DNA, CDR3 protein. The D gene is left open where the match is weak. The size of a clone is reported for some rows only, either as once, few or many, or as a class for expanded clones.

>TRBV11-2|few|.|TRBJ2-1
TGTGCCAGCAGCTTAGTTCAGTCGGGACGGCAGTTCTTC
CASSLVQSGRQFF
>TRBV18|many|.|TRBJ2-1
TGTGCCAGCTCACCACCCAACGAGTACAATGAGCAGTTCTTC
CASSPPNEYNEQFF
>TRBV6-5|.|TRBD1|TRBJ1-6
TGTGCCAGTGCCGACAGGGCTGGCTCACCCCTCCACTTT
CASADRAGSPLHF
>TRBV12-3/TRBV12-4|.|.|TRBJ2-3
TGTGCCAGCAGGAGGGGCAGCACAGATACGCAGTATTTT
CASRRGSTDTQYF
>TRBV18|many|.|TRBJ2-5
TGTGCCAGCTCACCAGGCATCCAAGAGACCCAGTACTTC
CASSPGIQETQYF
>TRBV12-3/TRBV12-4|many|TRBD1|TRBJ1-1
TGTGCCAGCAGGTCAGGGGGTGGAAGGATGAACACTGAAGCTTTCTTT
CASRSGGGRMNTEAFF
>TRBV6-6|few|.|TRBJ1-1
TGTGCCAGCAGTTGGACACTGTCCACTGAAGCTTTCTTT
CASSWTLSTEAFF
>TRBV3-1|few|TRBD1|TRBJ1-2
TGTGCCAGCAGCCAGGCGGACAGGGGATCCCATGGCTACACCTTC
CASSQADRGSHGYTF
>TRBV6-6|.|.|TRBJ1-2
TGCGCCAGCAGATCCGGTGGGGACTATGGCTACACCTTC
CASRSGGDYGYTF
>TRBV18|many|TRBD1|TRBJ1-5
TGTGCCAGCTCACGGGGACAGGGCAATCAGCCCCAGCATTTT
CASSRGQGNQPQHF
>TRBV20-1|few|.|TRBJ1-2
TGCAGTGCTATATCCCATGGAGGGGAAAACAATGGCTACACCTTC
CSAISHGGENNGYTF
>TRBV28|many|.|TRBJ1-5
TGTGCCAGCATCCCGGCGGTCAGCAATCAGCCCCAGCATTTT
CASIPAVSNQPQHF
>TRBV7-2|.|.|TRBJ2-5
TGTGCCAGCAGCTTAAGGGTACAAGAGACCCAGTACTTC
CASSLRVQETQYF
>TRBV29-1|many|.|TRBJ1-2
TGCAGCGTGGGGGACGGAAACTATGGCTACACCTTC
CSVGDGNYGYTF
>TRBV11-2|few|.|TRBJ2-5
TGTGCCAGCAGCCCCGGGATAAGGACGGCCCAGTACTTC
CASSPGIRTAQYF
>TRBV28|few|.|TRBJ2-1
TGTGCCAGCAGTTTAGGTACAGCGGTAAATGAGCAGTTCTTC
CASSLGTAVNEQFF
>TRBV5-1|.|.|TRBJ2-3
TGCGCCAGCAGCCTAGACTCCCACCCCACAGATACGCAGTATTTT
CASSLDSHPTDTQYF